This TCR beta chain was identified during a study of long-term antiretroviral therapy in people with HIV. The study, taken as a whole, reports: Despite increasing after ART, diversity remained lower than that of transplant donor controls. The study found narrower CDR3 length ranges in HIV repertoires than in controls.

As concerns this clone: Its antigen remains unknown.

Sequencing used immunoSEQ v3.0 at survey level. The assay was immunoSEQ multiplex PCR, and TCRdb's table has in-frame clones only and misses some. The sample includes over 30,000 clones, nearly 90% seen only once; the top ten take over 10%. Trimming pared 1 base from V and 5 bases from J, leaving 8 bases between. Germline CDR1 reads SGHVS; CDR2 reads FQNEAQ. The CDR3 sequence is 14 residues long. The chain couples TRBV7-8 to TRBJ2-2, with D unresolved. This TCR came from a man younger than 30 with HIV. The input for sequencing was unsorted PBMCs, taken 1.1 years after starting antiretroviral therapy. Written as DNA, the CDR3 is TGTGCCAGCAGCTTAGGGGCCTGGACCGGGGAGCTGTTTTTT. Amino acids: CASSLGAWTGELFF.